These 7 T cell receptor beta chains were sequenced from one sample in a study of shared clonotypes between healthy human individuals. Method: immunoSEQ multiplex PCR; TCRdb's copy keeps in-frame clones and lacks some. Of some 1,100,000 clones listed, approximately 80% were seen once; the top ten hold 0.4% to 0.55%. The sequencing sample was made of memory CD4+ T cells from PBMCs. Regarding subset: CD45RA-negative fraction. Source of these receptors: a young man in good health. Some clones in this sample may be carry-over from other donors' samples.

This clone was observed a single time. This rearrangement joins TRBV7-8 to TRBJ2-7; D ambiguous. Germline V gene lookup returns CDR1 SGHVS and CDR2 FQNEAQ. V lost 5 bases and J lost 5, with 13 bases in between. The CDR3 contains 13 residues. CDR3 bases: TGTGCCAGCAGCACCAGCTGGCTAAACGAGCAGTACTTC. This translates into CASSTSWLNEQYF. The variable domain in full, completed from reference TRBV7-8 and TRBJ2-7, reads GAGVSQSPRYKVAKRGQDVALRCDPISGHVSLFWYQQALGQGPEFLTYFQNEAQLDKSGLPSDRFFAERPEGSVSTLKIQRTQQEDSAVYLCASSTSWLNEQYFGPGTRLTVT.

The chain links TRBV28 to TRBJ2-5, with a weak D call TRBD1 (5 bases). TRBJ2-7 explains the end of the DNA better; the J call may be wrong. The CDR3 has 16 amino acids. CDR1 and CDR2 (germline): MDHEN, SYDVKM. This CDR3 is CASSYKWTLTSYEQYF. The DNA of the CDR3 is TGTGCCAGCAGTTACAAGTGGACATTGACCTCCTACGAGCAGTACTTC.

The J gene is TRBJ1-1, the V gene TRBV6-6, with 7 positions matching TRBD1. The CDR3 runs to 15 residues. From germline, CDR1 is MNHNY and CDR2 SVGAGI (reference sequence). Losses at the gene ends were 0 bases for V and 8 bases for J; bases not matched to a gene: 9. Here the CDR3 reads CASSYSLDRVAEAFF. For the CDR3, the DNA is TGTGCCAGCAGTTACTCGCTCGACAGGGTTGCAGAAGCTTTCTTT.

This clone was counted between two and nine times. The V and J genes are TRBV27 and TRBJ1-2; 9 nucleotides agree with TRBD1. The CDR3 spans 15 residues. Germline-derived CDR1 and CDR2 are MNHEY and SMNVEV (reference sequence). Germline trimming cut 5 bases from V and 4 bases from J; bases unmatched to any gene: 8. The CDR3 region has the DNA TGTGCCAGCAGTCCCCGGGACAGGGCCGTCTATGGCTACACCTTC. This encodes CASSPRDRAVYGYTF.

The chain combines TRBV15 with TRBJ2-3; D gene unclear. The ends were cut back, 5 bases at V and 2 bases at J, with 8 bases in the middle. Per the germline V gene, CDR1 is LNHNV and CDR2 is YYDKDF (reference sequence). The CDR3 spans 13 residues. The DNA for the CDR3 is TGTGCCACCAGCCCCCAACTCACAGATACGCAGTATTTT. Translation gives CATSPQLTDTQYF.

A few counts support this clone. The chain is built from TRBV9 and TRBJ2-7; D is unclear. This CDR3 comprises 14 residues. V lost 0 bases, J lost 2 bases, and 9 bases lay in between. CDR1 is SGDLS and CDR2 is YYNGEE in the germline V gene. The CDR3 DNA reads TGTGCCAGCAGCGTAGGGGATCAAACCTACGAGCAGTACTTC. Translating gives CASSVGDQTYEQYF. The entire variable domain, with the rest obtained from reference TRBV9 and TRBJ2-7, is as follows: DSGVTQTPKHLITATGQRVTLRCSPRSGDLSVYWYQQSLDQGLQFLIQYYNGEERAKGNILERFSAQQFPDLHSELNLSSLELGDSALYFCASSVGDQTYEQYFGPGTRLTVT.

The V and J genes are TRBV7-2 and TRBJ2-2; 13 nucleotides match TRBD2. The germline V gene encodes CDR1 SGHTA and CDR2 FQGNSA. The junction had 3 bases not matched to a gene; V was cut back by 6 bases and J by 5 bases. CDR3 size: 15 residues. The chain's CDR3 is CASRGLAGRTGELFF. The CDR3 DNA is TGTGCCAGCAGGGGACTAGCGGGGCGGACCGGGGAGCTGTTTTTT.